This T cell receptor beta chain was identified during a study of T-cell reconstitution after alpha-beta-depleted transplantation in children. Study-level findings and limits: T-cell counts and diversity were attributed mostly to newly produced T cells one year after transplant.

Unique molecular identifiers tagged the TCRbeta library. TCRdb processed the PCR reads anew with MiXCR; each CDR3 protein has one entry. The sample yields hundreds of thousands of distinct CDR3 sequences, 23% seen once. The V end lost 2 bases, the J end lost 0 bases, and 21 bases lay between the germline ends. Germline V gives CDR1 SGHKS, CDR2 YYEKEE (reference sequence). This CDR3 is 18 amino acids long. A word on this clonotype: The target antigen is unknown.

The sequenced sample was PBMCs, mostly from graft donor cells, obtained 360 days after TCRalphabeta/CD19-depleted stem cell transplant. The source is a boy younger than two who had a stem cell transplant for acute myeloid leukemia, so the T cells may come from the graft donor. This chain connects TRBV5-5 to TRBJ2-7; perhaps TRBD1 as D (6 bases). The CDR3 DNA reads TGTGCCAGCAGCTTTCACCGCGGACGGACAGCTAGCTCCTACGAGCAGTACTTC. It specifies CASSFHRGRTASSYEQYF.